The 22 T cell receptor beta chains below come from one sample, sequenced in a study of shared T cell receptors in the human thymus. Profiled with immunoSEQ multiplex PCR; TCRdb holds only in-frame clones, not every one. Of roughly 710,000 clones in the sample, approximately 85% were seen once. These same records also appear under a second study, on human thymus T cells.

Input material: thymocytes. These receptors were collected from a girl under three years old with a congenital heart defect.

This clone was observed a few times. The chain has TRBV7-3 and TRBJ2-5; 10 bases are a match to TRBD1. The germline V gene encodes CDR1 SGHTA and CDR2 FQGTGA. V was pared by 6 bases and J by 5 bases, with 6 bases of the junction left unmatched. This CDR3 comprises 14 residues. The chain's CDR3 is CASRLTGGDETQYF. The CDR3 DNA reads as TGTGCCAGCAGATTGACAGGGGGCGACGAGACCCAGTACTTC.

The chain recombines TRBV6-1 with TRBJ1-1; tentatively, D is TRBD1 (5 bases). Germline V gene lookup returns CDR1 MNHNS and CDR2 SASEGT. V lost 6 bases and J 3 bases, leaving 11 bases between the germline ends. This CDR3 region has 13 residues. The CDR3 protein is CASRGGLDTEAFF. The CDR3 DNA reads TGTGCCAGCAGGGGGGGACTGGACACTGAAGCTTTCTTT.

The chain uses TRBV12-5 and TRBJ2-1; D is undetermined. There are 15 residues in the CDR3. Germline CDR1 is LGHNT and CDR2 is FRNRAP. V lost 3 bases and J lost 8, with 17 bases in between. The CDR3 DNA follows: TGTGCTAGTGGTTTAGAAACTGTCAGGCTGGATGAGCAGTTCTTC. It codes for CASGLETVRLDEQFF.

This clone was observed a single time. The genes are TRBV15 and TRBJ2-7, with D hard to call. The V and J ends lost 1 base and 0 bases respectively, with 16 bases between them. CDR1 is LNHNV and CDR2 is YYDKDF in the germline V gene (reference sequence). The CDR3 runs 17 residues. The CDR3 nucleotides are TGTGCCACCAGCAGAGCACAAGCGATGCCCAGCTCCTACGAGCAGTACTTC. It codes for CATSRAQAMPSSYEQYF.

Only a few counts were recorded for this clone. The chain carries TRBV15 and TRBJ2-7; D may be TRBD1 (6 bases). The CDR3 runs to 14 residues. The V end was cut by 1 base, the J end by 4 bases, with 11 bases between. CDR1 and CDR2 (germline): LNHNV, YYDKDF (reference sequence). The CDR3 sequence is CATSRGEGDYEQYF. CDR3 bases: TGTGCCACCAGCAGAGGCGAGGGGGATTACGAGCAGTACTTC. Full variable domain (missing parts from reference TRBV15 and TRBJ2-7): DAMVIQNPRYQVTQFGKPVTLSCSQTLNHNVMYWYQQKSSQAPKLLFHYYDKDFNNEADTPDNFQSRRPNTSFCFLDIRSPGLGDTAMYLCATSRGEGDYEQYFGPGTRLTVT.

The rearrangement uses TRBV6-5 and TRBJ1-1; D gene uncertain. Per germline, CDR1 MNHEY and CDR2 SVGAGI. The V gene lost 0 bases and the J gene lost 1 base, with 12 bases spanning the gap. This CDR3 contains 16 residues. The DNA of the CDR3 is TGTGCCAGCAGTTACTCCCATGAGGAGACGAACACTGAAGCTTTCTTT. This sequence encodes CASSYSHEETNTEAFF.

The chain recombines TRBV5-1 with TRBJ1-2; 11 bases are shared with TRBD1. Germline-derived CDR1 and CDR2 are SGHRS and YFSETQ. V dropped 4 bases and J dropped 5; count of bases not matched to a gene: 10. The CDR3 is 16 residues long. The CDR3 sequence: CASSRLGQGAVYGYTF. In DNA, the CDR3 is TGCGCCAGCAGCAGATTAGGACAGGGGGCGGTATATGGCTACACCTTC.

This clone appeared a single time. The CDR3 is CASSLDRGAYEQYF. The CDR3, as DNA: TGTGCCAGCAGTTTAGACAGGGGAGCCTACGAGCAGTACTTC. The rearrangement joins TRBV28 to TRBJ2-7, with TRBD1 identical over 8 bases. J lost 2 bases, V lost 2 bases, and 2 bases had no gene match. Germline lookup yields CDR1 MDHEN and CDR2 SYDVKM. CDR3 length equals 14 residues.

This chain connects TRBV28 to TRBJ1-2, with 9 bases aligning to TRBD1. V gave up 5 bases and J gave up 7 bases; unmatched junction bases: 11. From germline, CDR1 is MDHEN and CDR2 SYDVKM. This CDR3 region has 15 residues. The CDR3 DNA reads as TGTGCCAGCAGTCAACCACAGGGGGCTAAATCTGGCTACACCTTC. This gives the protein CASSQPQGAKSGYTF.

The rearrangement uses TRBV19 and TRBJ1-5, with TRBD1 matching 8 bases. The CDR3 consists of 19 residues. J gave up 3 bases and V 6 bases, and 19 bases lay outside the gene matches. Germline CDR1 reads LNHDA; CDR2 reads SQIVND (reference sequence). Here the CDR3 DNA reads TGTGCCAGTAGACAGCCTCCGGGGGCGACAGGGGAAGACAATCAGCCCCAGCATTTT. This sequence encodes CASRQPPGATGEDNQPQHF.

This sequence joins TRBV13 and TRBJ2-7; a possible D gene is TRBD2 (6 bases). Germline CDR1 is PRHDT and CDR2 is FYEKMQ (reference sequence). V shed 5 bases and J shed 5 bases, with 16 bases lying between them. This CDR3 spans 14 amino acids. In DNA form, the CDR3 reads TGTGCCAGCAGCCCCCGCGAGGGCGGGAACGAGCAGTACTTC. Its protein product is CASSPREGGNEQYF.

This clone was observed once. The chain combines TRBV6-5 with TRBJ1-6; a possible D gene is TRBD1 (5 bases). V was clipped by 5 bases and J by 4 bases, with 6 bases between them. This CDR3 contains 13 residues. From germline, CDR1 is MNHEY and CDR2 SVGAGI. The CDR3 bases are TGTGCCAGCAGTGCAGGGTATAATTCACCCCTCCACTTT. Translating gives CASSAGYNSPLHF.

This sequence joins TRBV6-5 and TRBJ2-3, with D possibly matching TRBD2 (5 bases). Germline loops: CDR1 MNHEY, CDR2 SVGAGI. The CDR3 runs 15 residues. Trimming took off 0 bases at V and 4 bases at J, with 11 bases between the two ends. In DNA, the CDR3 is TGTGCCAGCAGTTACTCGAATCGGGGTCCAGATACGCAGTATTTT. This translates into CASSYSNRGPDTQYF.

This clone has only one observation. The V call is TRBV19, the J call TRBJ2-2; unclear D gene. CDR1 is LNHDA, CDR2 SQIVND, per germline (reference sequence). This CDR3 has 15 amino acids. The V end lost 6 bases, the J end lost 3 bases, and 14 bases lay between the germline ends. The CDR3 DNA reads TGTGCCAGTAGCCAAAGTCGAGATCACACCGGGGAGCTGTTTTTT. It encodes CASSQSRDHTGELFF.

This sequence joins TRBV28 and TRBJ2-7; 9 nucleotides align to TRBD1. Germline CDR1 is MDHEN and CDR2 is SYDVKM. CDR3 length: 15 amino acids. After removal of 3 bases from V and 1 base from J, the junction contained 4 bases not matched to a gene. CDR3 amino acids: CASSFSGQGSYEQYF. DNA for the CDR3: TGTGCCAGCAGTTTCTCGGGACAGGGATCCTACGAGCAGTACTTC.

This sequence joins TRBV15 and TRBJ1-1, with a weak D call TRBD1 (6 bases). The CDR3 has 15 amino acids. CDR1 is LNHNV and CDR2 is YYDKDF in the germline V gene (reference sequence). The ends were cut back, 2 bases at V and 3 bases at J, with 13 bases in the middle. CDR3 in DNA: TGTGCCACCAGCAGACCGAGGGGGAAGGACACTGAAGCTTTCTTT. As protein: CATSRPRGKDTEAFF.

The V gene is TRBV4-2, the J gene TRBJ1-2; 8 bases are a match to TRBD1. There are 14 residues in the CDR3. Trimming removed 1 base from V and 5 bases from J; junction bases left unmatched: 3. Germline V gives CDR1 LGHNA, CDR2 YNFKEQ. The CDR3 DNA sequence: TGTGCCAGCAGCCAAGGGAGACAGGGGTATGGCTACACCTTC. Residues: CASSQGRQGYGYTF.

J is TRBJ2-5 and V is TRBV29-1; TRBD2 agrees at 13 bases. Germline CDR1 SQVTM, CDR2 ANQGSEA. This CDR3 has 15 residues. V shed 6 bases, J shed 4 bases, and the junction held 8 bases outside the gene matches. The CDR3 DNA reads TGCAGCGTGACACTAGCGGGGGGGATTAGAGAGACCCAGTACTTC. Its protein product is CSVTLAGGIRETQYF.

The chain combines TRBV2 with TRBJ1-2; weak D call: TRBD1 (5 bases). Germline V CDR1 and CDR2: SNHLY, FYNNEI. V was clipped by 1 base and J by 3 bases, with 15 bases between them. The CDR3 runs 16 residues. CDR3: CASSEEGRDRHYGYTF. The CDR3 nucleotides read TGTGCCAGCAGTGAAGAAGGGAGGGACCGGCACTATGGCTACACCTTC. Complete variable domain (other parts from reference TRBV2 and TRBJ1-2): EPEVTQTPSHQVTQMGQEVILRCVPISNHLYFYWYRQILGQKVEFLVSFYNNEISEKSEIFDDQFSVERPDGSNFTLKIRSTKLEDSAMYFCASSEEGRDRHYGYTFGSGTRLTVV.

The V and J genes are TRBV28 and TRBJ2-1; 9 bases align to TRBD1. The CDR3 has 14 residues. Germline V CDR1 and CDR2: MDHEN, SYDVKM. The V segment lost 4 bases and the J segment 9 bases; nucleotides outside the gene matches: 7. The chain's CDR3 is CASSSRQGEIEQFF. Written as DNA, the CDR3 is TGTGCCAGCAGTTCGCGACAGGGGGAGATTGAGCAGTTCTTC.

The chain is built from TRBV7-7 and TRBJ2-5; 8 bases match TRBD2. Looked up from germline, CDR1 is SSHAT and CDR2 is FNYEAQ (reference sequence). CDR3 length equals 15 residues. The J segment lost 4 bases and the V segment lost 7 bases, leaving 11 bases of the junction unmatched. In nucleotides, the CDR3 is TGTGCCAGCACACGGAGCGGGGGAAGAGGAGAGACCCAGTACTTC. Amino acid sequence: CASTRSGGRGETQYF.

CDR3 sequence (DNA): TGTGCCAGCAGCCGTACTACAGGGGCTAGCAATCAGCCCCAGCATTTT. Protein: CASSRTTGASNQPQHF. The chain links TRBV7-2 to TRBJ1-5; TRBD1 matches at 7 bases. Germline-derived CDR1 and CDR2 are SGHTA and FQGNSA. Trimming removed 5 bases from V and 0 bases from J; junction bases left unmatched: 7. The CDR3 runs 16 residues.